This record covers a single TCR beta chain. V was shortened by 5 bases and J by 0 bases, with 12 bases between the two germline ends. CDR3 length equals 15 residues. The germline CDR1 and CDR2 sequences are MGHRA and YSYEKL. Sequencing was performed with immunoSEQ multiplex PCR; in TCRdb, only in-frame clones are kept and a portion is missing. The sample has about 980,000 clones; 60% to 85% are singletons. This sample stems from a study of shared clonotypes between healthy human individuals. The TCR comes from a man aged 18 to 35 in good health. Sequencing was performed on memory CD4+ T cells sorted from blood. Documented subset: CD45RA-negative fraction. J is TRBJ2-3 and V is TRBV4-1, with unresolved D. As DNA, the CDR3 is TGCGCCAGCAGCGTCGCAGTACGAAGCACAGATACGCAGTATTTT. As protein: CASSVAVRSTDTQYF.